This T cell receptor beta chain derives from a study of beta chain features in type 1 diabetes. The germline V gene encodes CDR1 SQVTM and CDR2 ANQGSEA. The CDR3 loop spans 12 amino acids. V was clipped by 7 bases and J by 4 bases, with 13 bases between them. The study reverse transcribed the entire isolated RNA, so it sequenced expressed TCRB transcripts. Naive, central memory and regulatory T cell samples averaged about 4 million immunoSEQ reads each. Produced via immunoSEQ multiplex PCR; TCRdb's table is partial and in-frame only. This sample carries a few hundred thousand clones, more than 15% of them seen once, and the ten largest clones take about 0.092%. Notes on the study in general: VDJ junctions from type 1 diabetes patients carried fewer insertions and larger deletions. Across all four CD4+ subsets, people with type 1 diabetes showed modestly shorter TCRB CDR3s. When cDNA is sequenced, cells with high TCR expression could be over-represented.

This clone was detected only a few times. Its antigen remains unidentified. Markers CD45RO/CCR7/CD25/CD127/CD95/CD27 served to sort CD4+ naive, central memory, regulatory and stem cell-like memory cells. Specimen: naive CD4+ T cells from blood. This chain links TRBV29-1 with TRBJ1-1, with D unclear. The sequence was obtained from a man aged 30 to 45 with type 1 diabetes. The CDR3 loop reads CSAPNMGTEAFF. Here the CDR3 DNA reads TGCAGCGCCCCCAATATGGGCACTGAAGCTTTCTTT.